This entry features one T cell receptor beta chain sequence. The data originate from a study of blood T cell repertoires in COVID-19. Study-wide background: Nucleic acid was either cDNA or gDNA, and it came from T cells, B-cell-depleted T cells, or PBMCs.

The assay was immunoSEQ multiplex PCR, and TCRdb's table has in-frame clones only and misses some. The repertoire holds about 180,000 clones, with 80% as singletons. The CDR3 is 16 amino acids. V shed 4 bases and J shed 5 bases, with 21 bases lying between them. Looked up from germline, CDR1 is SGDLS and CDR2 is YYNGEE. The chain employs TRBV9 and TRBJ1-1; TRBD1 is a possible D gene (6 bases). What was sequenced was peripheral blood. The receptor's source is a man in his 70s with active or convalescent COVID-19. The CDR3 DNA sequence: TGTGCCAGCAGCCCCGGTCAAGGGGGACGAACAACTGAAGCTTTCTTT. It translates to CASSPGQGGRTTEAFF.